Presented here are 5 T cell receptor beta chains from one specimen sequenced in a study of shared clonotypes between healthy human individuals. In the naive CD8 group, cells lacked CD45RO and were positively selected for CCR7, so terminally differentiated effector memory CD45RA+ cells were left out. The table came from immunoSEQ multiplex PCR; TCRdb's copy has only in-frame clones and leaves some out. This table has hundreds of thousands of clones, roughly 95% appearing once. The sample was naive CD8+ T cells sorted from blood. These receptors all stem from a woman aged 25 to 39 in good health.

This CDR3 reads CASSLSYRAGNQPQHF. In nucleotides, the CDR3 is TGTGCCAGCAGTTTATCATACAGGGCTGGCAATCAGCCCCAGCATTTT. The chain is built from TRBV27 and TRBJ1-5; tentative D call: TRBD1 (6 bases). V lost 0 bases and J 2 bases, leaving 11 bases between the germline ends. This CDR3 is 16 amino acids long. Germline values: CDR1 MNHEY, CDR2 SMNVEV (reference sequence).

The V gene is TRBV11-2, the J gene TRBJ1-2; no definite D call. Germline V gives CDR1 SGHAT, CDR2 FQNNGV. Trimming left V 4 bases short and J 0 bases short, with 15 bases between. This CDR3 comprises 16 residues. This CDR3 reads CASSSLGTLTNYGYTF. The CDR3 DNA reads as TGTGCCAGCAGCTCCCTAGGAACCCTCACTAACTATGGCTACACCTTC.

V usage is TRBV28 and J usage is TRBJ1-2; D gene uncertain. CDR3 length equals 16 residues. V lost 5 bases and J lost 3, with 19 bases in between. CDR1 is MDHEN and CDR2 is SYDVKM in the germline V gene. The CDR3 here is CASSPFPRAADYGYTF. As DNA, the CDR3 is TGTGCCAGCAGTCCATTCCCGCGGGCAGCGGACTATGGCTACACCTTC.

The J gene is TRBJ1-1, the V gene TRBV4-2; 7 bases align to TRBD1. This CDR3 contains 15 residues. Germline CDR1 LGHNA, CDR2 YNFKEQ. Trimming took 3 bases from V and 8 from J; bases not matched to a gene: 12. The CDR3 nucleotides read TGTGCCAGCAGCCATGGTTCTGACAGGGCGGCCGAAGCTTTCTTT. Its protein is CASSHGSDRAAEAFF.

J is TRBJ1-4 and V is TRBV5-4; D gene ambiguous. In germline, CDR1 is SGHNT, CDR2 YYREEE (reference sequence). The CDR3 sequence is 15 residues long. V was cut by 3 bases and J by 6 bases, with 15 bases left in between. CDR3 amino acids: CASSYHTGPDEKLFF. The CDR3 bases are TGTGCCAGCAGCTACCATACCGGGCCAGATGAAAAACTGTTTTTT.